In this sample, the clone carrying this T cell receptor (beta chain) turned up many times. The sample originates from a study of blood T cells in healthy people across ages. There are 14 residues in the CDR3. Trimming pared 1 base from V and 1 base from J, leaving 7 bases between. PCR was performed a second time for about 7 to 12 cycles using a sample-barcoded 5' primer and a J-beta primer mix. TCRdb reprocessed the 5' RACE reads with MiXCR, giving one entry per CDR3 protein. The data show 500,000 to 700,000 distinct CDR3 sequences, about 30% seen once. This sequence was found in a woman older than 75 in good health. Material for sequencing was blood. The chain couples TRBV12-3 or TRBV12-4 to TRBJ1-1; the D is unclear. The CDR3 protein is CASSLGSGNTEAFF. Written as DNA, the CDR3 is TGTGCCAGCAGTTTAGGTTCGGGGAACACTGAAGCTTTCTTT.